This T cell receptor beta chain derives from a study of blood T cell repertoires in COVID-19. Measured with immunoSEQ multiplex PCR; TCRdb has only the in-frame clones, and not every one. The profile shows 30,000 to 40,000 clones, 70% to 90% of them singletons. V was pared by 0 bases and J by 4 bases, with 11 bases of the junction left unmatched. Germline V gene data show CDR1 as LGHNA and CDR2 as YSLEER. The CDR3 length is 17 residues. The material sequenced was peripheral blood. This TCR was recovered from a human donor in a cohort sampled during active COVID-19. The chain is built from TRBV4-3 and TRBJ1-2, with 7 nucleotides matching TRBD1. The CDR3: CASSQDYRTGVSYGYTF. The CDR3 nucleotides read TGCGCCAGCAGCCAAGATTATCGCACAGGGGTTTCCTATGGCTACACCTTC.